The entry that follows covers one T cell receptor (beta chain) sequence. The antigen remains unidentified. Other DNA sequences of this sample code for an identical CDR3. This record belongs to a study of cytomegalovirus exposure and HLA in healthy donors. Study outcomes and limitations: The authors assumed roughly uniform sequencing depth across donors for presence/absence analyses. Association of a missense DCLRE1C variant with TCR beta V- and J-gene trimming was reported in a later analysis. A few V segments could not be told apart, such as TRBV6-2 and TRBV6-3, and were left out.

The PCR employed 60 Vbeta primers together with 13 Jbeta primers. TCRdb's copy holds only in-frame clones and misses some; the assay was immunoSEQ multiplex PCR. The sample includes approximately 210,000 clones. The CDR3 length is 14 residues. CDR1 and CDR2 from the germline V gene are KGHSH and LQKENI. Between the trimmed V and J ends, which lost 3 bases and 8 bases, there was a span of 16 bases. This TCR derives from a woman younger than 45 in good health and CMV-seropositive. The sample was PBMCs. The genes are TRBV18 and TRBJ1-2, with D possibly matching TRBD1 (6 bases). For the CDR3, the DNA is TGTGCCAGCTCACCGGTCAGGGGTAATCAGGGCTACACCTTC. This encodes CASSPVRGNQGYTF.